These T cell receptor beta chains were read from a single sample in a study of sequential checkpoint blockade in melanoma. Profiled with immunoSEQ multiplex PCR; TCRdb holds only in-frame clones, not every one. Among approximately 7,700 clones listed, about three fifths were seen once. Here the sequenced sample was CD8+ T cells sorted from blood (inferred from file names), taken from a patient given nivolumab and ipilimumab in sequence. The receptor source for this set is a human donor with melanoma. Both conserved end residues are part of each CDR3. Fields, in order: J gene, clone size, D gene, V gene, CDR3 DNA, CDR3 protein. D genes are given only for firm matches. Only part of the rows carry a size: once, few, many, or a class if the clone is expanded.

>TRBJ1-1|.|.|TRBV5-1
TGCGCCAGCAGCTCGGGGGGATACACTGAAGCTTTCTTT
CASSSGGYTEAFF
>TRBJ1-2|.|.|TRBV5-4
TGTGCCAGCAGCTTGGCCACAGCCCTCCATGGCTACACCTTC
CASSLATALHGYTF
>TRBJ1-2|.|.|TRBV4-1
TGCGCCAGCGGCAACGCGGACAGCTCCTACTATGGCTACACCTTC
CASGNADSSYYGYTF
>TRBJ2-7|.|TRBD2|TRBV25-1
TGTGCCAGCCATAGCGGGCTTGAGCAGTACTTC
CASHSGLEQYF
>TRBJ2-1|.|.|TRBV4-1
TGCGCCAGCAGGGACAACTACAATGAGCAGTTCTTC
CASRDNYNEQFF
>TRBJ1-3|few|.|TRBV10-3
TGTGCCAGCGAGCTCGGACGGGGATTTTATGAAAACACCATATATTTT
CASELGRGFYENTIYF
>TRBJ1-4|.|.|TRBV4-1
TGCGCCAGCAGCCAAGTATTGGGGGCCGAAAAACTGTTTTTT
CASSQVLGAEKLFF
>TRBJ1-6|.|.|TRBV2
TGTGCCAGCAGTGAAGCGCTTCTAACAGGGAAGAATTCACCCCTCCACTTT
CASSEALLTGKNSPLHF
>TRBJ1-1|.|TRBD1|TRBV2
TGTGCCAGTCTAACAGGGGGGGAGGGCGGTGAAGCTTTCTTT
CASLTGGEGGEAFF
>TRBJ1-2|.|TRBD1|TRBV5-1
TGCGCCAGCAGTCCATTGGGGACAGGGGAGGATGGCTACACCTTC
CASSPLGTGEDGYTF
>TRBJ1-2|.|.|TRBV7-9
TGTGCCAGCAGCCTAAGCGGGACTGCCGTTTATGGCTACACCTTC
CASSLSGTAVYGYTF
>TRBJ1-1|.|.|TRBV19
TGTGCCAGTAGCCACGCGACGGGGAACACTGAAGCTTTCTTT
CASSHATGNTEAFF
>TRBJ1-3|.|TRBD1|TRBV19
TGTGCCAGTAGCCAGACAGGGGGCACTTTTGGAAACACCATATATTTT
CASSQTGGTFGNTIYF
>TRBJ1-4|.|TRBD1|TRBV28
TGTGCCAGCAGTCTCCTTAGTCGACAGGGCTCGAATGAAAAACTGTTTTTT
CASSLLSRQGSNEKLFF
>TRBJ1-6|.|TRBD1|TRBV28
TGTGCCAGCAGTCCCCTCGGGCGACAGGGGCATCGTTCACCCCTCCACTTT
CASSPLGRQGHRSPLHF
>TRBJ2-7|.|.|TRBV4-1
TGCGCCAGCAGCCAAGTCCCCCATTACGAGCAGTACTTC
CASSQVPHYEQYF
>TRBJ2-7|.|TRBD1|TRBV7-6
TGTGCCAGCAGCTCCGGGACAGGGGTCTTAGGCTACGAGCAGTACTTC
CASSSGTGVLGYEQYF
>TRBJ2-7|.|TRBD1|TRBV5-6
TGTGCCAGCAACTGGGACAGGGGGGGCGAGCAGTACTTC
CASNWDRGGEQYF
>TRBJ2-7|.|.|TRBV7-8
TGTGCCAGCAGCTTAGTAGGGAGCAACGAGCAGTACTTC
CASSLVGSNEQYF
>TRBJ1-2|.|TRBD1|TRBV28
TGTGCCAGCCTGACAGGGGTTAACTATGGCTACACCTTC
CASLTGVNYGYTF
>TRBJ2-7|.|TRBD1|TRBV19
TGTGCCAGTAGTTACGGACAGGGCTCGAACTACGAGCAGTACTTC
CASSYGQGSNYEQYF
>TRBJ1-5|.|.|TRBV28
TGTGCCAGCAGTTCCTTTCGACAGGTCAATCAGCCCCAGCATTTT
CASSSFRQVNQPQHF
>TRBJ1-5|.|TRBD1|TRBV19
TGTGCCAGCAAAGACAGGGGCGCACCTAATCAGCCCCAGCATTTT
CASKDRGAPNQPQHF
>TRBJ2-7|.|.|TRBV10-1
TGCGCCAGAAAAAGGACAGTTTCCTACGAGCAGTACTTC
CARKRTVSYEQYF
>TRBJ2-7|.|.|TRBV6-6
TGTGCCAGCAGTTACCCAGAATCCTACGAGCAGTACTTC
CASSYPESYEQYF
>TRBJ2-6|.|.|TRBV27
TGTGCCAGCAGTTTCACTGGGGCCAACGTCCTGACTTTC
CASSFTGANVLTF
>TRBJ2-1|.|.|TRBV29-1
TGCAGCGTTGAATCCCATCAGGGGCCTTCCTACAATGAGCAGTTCTTC
CSVESHQGPSYNEQFF
>TRBJ1-5|.|.|TRBV27
TGTGCCAGCAGTTTTCTGGAGAAGGCGAGCAATCAGCCCCAGCATTTT
CASSFLEKASNQPQHF
>TRBJ1-5|once|TRBD1|TRBV10-3
TGTGCCATCGGGGACAGGGCCATGAATCAGCCCCAGCATTTT
CAIGDRAMNQPQHF
>TRBJ1-3|.|TRBD1|TRBV4-2
TGTGCCAGCAGCCCAAATGACAGGGCATCTGGAAACACCATATATTTT
CASSPNDRASGNTIYF
>TRBJ2-7|.|.|TRBV6-6
TGTGCCAGCAGTTACGGAGGATCCTACGAGCAGTACTTC
CASSYGGSYEQYF
>TRBJ2-7|once|TRBD1|TRBV9
TGTGCCAGCAGTTTCTCGGTAAGGGGACAGGGGACAACCTACGAGCAGTACTTC
CASSFSVRGQGTTYEQYF
>TRBJ2-7|.|.|TRBV19
TGTGCCAGTAGTATTGGGACATTTGACTACGAGCAGTACTTC
CASSIGTFDYEQYF
>TRBJ1-1|.|.|TRBV4-1
TGCGCCAGCAGCCAAGATCTGGCAGGTGAAGCTTTCTTT
CASSQDLAGEAFF
>TRBJ2-7|.|TRBD1|TRBV5-5
TGCGCCAGCAGCCAAGAGAGGACAGGGGGTTACGAGCAGTACTTC
CASSQERTGGYEQYF
>TRBJ1-4|.|TRBD1|TRBV13
TGTGCCAGCAGCTTAGGGACAGGGGCAACTAATGAAAAACTGTTTTTT
CASSLGTGATNEKLFF
>TRBJ2-7|.|.|TRBV7-9
TGTGCCAGCAGCACCGATCGGTATTACGAGCAGTACTTC
CASSTDRYYEQYF
>TRBJ1-1|.|.|TRBV28
TGTGCCAGCAGTTTTGTAGGCGGGAACACTGAAGCTTTCTTT
CASSFVGGNTEAFF
>TRBJ2-3|.|TRBD2|TRBV4-2
TGTGCCAGCAGCCAAGGACTAGCGGGGGCAGATACGCAGTATTTT
CASSQGLAGADTQYF
>TRBJ2-7|few|TRBD1|TRBV5-4
TGTGCCAGCAGCCTTACCGGGACAGGGAGCGAGCAGTACTTC
CASSLTGTGSEQYF
>TRBJ1-1|.|.|TRBV30
TGTGCCTGGTCCGGACCAGGGGACACTGAAGCTTTCTTT
CAWSGPGDTEAFF
>TRBJ2-7|.|.|TRBV7-9
TGTGCCAGCAGCCCGACAGCGACCTACGAGCAGTACTTC
CASSPTATYEQYF
>TRBJ2-7|.|.|TRBV2
TGTGCCAGCAGCCAAGGGGGGCCAGGGGGATACGAGCAGTACTTC
CASSQGGPGGYEQYF
>TRBJ1-1|.|.|TRBV5-6
TGTGCCAGCAGCTTGGCCGCGGGAGTCACTGAAGCTTTCTTT
CASSLAAGVTEAFF
>TRBJ2-7|.|.|TRBV4-1
TGCGCCAGCAGCCAGTACAGCGGCTCCTACGAGCAGTACTTC
CASSQYSGSYEQYF
>TRBJ1-2|.|.|TRBV29-1
TGCAGCGCCCGGGCAGAAGGGGATAACTATGGCTACACCTTC
CSARAEGDNYGYTF
>TRBJ1-2|.|.|TRBV27
TGTGCCAGCAGTTTAGGGGGGTCGAGTGGCTACACCTTC
CASSLGGSSGYTF
>TRBJ1-5|.|.|TRBV4-1
TGCGCTGGGGGGGTCAATCAGCCCCAGCATTTT
CAGGVNQPQHF
>TRBJ2-7|.|TRBD2|TRBV4-2
TGTGCCAGCCGTAAGCAAGCGACTAGCGAGGGGGGGGAGCAGTACTTC
CASRKQATSEGGEQYF
>TRBJ1-2|.|TRBD1|TRBV19
TGTGCCAGTAGTATTGGGACAGCAAATGGCTACACCTTC
CASSIGTANGYTF
>TRBJ2-7|.|TRBD1|TRBV5-1
TGCGCCAGCAGCTCCTGGACAGGGGTGTACGAGCAGTACTTC
CASSSWTGVYEQYF
>TRBJ1-5|.|.|TRBV19
TGTGCCAGTAGACCTCAGGGTATCAATCAGCCCCAGCATTTT
CASRPQGINQPQHF
>TRBJ1-6|.|.|TRBV21-1
TGTGCCAGCAGCAAATGCTACTGGTCGTCACCCCTCCACTTT
CASSKCYWSSPLHF
>TRBJ1-1|.|TRBD1|TRBV4-1
TGCGCCAGCAGCCGCTCCGGGCAGGGGGCGACTGAAGCTTTCTTT
CASSRSGQGATEAFF